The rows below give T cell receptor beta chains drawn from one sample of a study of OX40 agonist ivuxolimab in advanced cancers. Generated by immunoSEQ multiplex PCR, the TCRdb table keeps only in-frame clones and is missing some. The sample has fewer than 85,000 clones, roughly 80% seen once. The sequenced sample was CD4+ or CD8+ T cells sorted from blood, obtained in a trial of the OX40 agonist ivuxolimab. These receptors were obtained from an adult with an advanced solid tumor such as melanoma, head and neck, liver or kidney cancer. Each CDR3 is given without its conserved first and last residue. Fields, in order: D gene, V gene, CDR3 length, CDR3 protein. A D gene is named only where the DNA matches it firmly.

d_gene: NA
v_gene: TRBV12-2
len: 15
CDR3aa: ASRLGRDGENNQPQH

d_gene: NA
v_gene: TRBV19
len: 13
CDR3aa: ASSISRVAGNTIY

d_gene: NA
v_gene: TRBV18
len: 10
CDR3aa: ASSPRRETQY

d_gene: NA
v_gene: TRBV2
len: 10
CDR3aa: ASFRGGDEQY

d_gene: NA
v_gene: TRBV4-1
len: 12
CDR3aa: ASSQSDGNQPQH

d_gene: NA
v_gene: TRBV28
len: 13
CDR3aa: ASRWTGSGDTEAF

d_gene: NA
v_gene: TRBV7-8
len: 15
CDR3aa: ASSRGARDVSSYEQY

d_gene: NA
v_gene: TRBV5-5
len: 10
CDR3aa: ASSLGGYEQY

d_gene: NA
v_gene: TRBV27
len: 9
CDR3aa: ASSGGGEQY

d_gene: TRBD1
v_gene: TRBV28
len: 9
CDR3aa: ASRRTGEEG

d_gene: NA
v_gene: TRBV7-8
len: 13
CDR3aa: ASSQEPYGEEKLF

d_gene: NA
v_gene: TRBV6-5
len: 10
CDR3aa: ASSRRNTEAF

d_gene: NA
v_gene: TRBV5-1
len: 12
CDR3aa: ASSRGQGYTEAF

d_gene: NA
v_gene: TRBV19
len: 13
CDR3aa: ASSTKGNGNQPQH

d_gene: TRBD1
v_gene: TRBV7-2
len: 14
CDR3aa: ASSFVTGTGNSPLH

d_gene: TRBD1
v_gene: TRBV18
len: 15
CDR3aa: ASSPQSTQGIHQPQH

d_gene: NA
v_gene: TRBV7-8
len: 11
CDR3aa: ASSLMGLDEQF

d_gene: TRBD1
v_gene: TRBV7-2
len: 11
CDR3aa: ASSFNRGYEQY

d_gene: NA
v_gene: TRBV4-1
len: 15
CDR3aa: ASSQDFRPGSNQPQH

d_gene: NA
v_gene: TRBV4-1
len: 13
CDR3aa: ASSQDPGRNYGYT

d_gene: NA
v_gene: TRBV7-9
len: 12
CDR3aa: ASSLTATYNEQF

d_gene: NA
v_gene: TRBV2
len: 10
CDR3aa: ASSDPNQPQH

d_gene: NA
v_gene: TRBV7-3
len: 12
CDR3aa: ASSLGPSNYEQY

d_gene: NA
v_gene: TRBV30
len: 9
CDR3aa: AWSVGVYYT

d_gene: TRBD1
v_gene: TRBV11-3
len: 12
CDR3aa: ASSLTNRGHEQF